The 22 T cell receptor beta chains given below trace back to one sample, sequenced in a study of control samples from healthy donors and cancer patients. Produced via immunoSEQ multiplex PCR; TCRdb's table is partial and in-frame only. This sample carries fewer than 70,000 clones, about nine tenths of them seen once, and the ten largest clones take about 14%. Sequencing used PBMCs. Receptors were obtained from a man in his sixties with head and neck cancer.

DNA for the CDR3: TGTGCCAGCAGCCAAGGTAGGGAAGTGTCCTACGAGCAGTACTTC. Its protein is CASSQGREVSYEQYF. The chain joins TRBV4-2 to TRBJ2-7; D uncertain. Germline V lookup: CDR1 LGHNA, CDR2 YNFKEQ. V dropped 1 base and J dropped 1 base, with 11 bases sitting between them. The CDR3 runs to 15 residues.

V gene TRBV5-6 combines with J gene TRBJ2-7, with D possibly TRBD2 on 6 matching bases. Trimming removed 4 bases from V and 7 bases from J, with 12 bases in between. CDR1 and CDR2 from the germline V gene are SGHDT and YYEEEE. This CDR3 has 12 residues. CDR3 amino acids: CASSPARGEQYF. CDR3 nucleotide sequence: TGTGCCAGCAGCCCGGCCCGGGGGGAGCAGTACTTC.

This sequence joins TRBV4-3 and TRBJ1-2, with D tentatively TRBD1 (5 bases). The germline V gene encodes CDR1 LGHNA and CDR2 YSLEER. V was cut by 0 bases and J by 4 bases, with 9 bases left in between. There are 14 residues in the CDR3. CDR3 nucleotide sequence: TGCGCCAGCAGCCAAGATTCGGGACTCTATGGCTACACCTTC. Amino acids: CASSQDSGLYGYTF.

The V call is TRBV5-6, the J call TRBJ2-1; 9 bases fit TRBD1. This CDR3 has 15 amino acids. The germline gives CDR1 SGHDT, CDR2 YYEEEE. With 0 bases clipped from V and 4 bases from J, the junction kept 2 bases outside the gene matches. CDR3 sequence reads: CASSLVGQGYNEQFF. The DNA of the CDR3 is TGTGCCAGCAGCTTGGTGGGACAGGGATACAATGAGCAGTTCTTC. Full variable domain (rest looked up from reference TRBV5-6 and TRBJ2-1): DAGVTQSPTHLIKTRGQQVTLRCSPKSGHDTVSWYQQALGQGPQFIFQYYEEEERQRGNFPDRFSGHQFPNYSSELNVNALLLGDSALYLCASSLVGQGYNEQFFGPGTRLTVL.

V and J are TRBV14 and TRBJ2-7; D uncertain. CDR1 and CDR2 (germline): SGHDN, FVKESK. The CDR3 loop spans 15 amino acids. Deletions cut 1 base from V and 3 bases from J, with 13 bases between. CDR3 amino acids: CASSQGPADFYEQYF. CDR3 nucleotide sequence: TGTGCCAGCAGCCAAGGCCCGGCAGACTTCTACGAGCAGTACTTC.

The V gene is TRBV6-2 or TRBV6-3, the J gene TRBJ1-1; D is unclear. This CDR3 contains 13 residues. Trimming took off 2 bases at V and 5 bases at J, with 9 bases between the two ends. The germline CDR1 and CDR2 sequences are MNHEY and SVGEGT. The CDR3 DNA sequence: TGTGCCAGCAGTTACCGTGGAGGGACTGAAGCTTTCTTT. Translation: CASSYRGGTEAFF.

The V call is TRBV9, the J call TRBJ1-6; tentative D call: TRBD1 (6 bases). The germline CDR1 and CDR2 sequences are SGDLS and YYNGEE. The V and J ends lost 1 base and 5 bases respectively, with 10 bases between them. The CDR3 runs 15 residues. CDR3 residues: CASSVFPGDNSPLHF. The CDR3 DNA is TGTGCCAGCAGCGTATTTCCAGGGGATAATTCACCCCTCCACTTT.

This chain uses TRBV30 with TRBJ2-3, with TRBD2 identical over 12 bases. Germline V gene data show CDR1 as GTSNPN and CDR2 as SVGIG (reference sequence). CDR3 size: 14 residues. V shed 7 bases, J shed 6 bases, and the junction held 8 bases outside the gene matches. In nucleotides, the CDR3 is TGTGCCTCAGGAGCGACTAGCGGGAGTGATACGCAGTATTTT. Translated, it gives CASGATSGSDTQYF.

DNA for the CDR3: TGTGCCAGCAGCTTGAGCGGGAGTAGTGGTGAGCAGTTCTTC. Its translation is CASSLSGSSGEQFF. The V call is TRBV7-2, the J call TRBJ2-1, with 8 bases lining up with TRBD2. CDR3 size: 14 residues. V dropped 3 bases and J dropped 9; count of bases not matched to a gene: 7. Germline V gene lookup returns CDR1 SGHTA and CDR2 FQGNSA.

V is TRBV5-3 and J is TRBJ2-7; TRBD1 matches 10 bases. TRBV5-3 is known as an ORF, though its function is uncertain. V trimming: 0 bases; J trimming: 0 bases; junction bases outside the gene matches: 6. This CDR3 has 17 amino acids. As DNA, the CDR3 is TGTGCCAGAAGCTTGGGGACAGGGGGAAACAGCTCCTACGAGCAGTACTTC. Translating gives CARSLGTGGNSSYEQYF.

The chain uses TRBV7-2 and TRBJ2-5; D not certain. The V end was cut by 5 bases, the J end by 1 base, with 17 bases between. The CDR3 is 16 residues long. Germline CDR1 reads SGHTA; CDR2 reads FQGNSA. This CDR3 is CASSDPVGRRQETQYF. The DNA for the CDR3 is TGTGCCAGCAGCGACCCCGTTGGACGGCGCCAAGAGACCCAGTACTTC.

The rearrangement uses TRBV15 and TRBJ2-7; 11 bases align to TRBD1. Trimming removed 1 base from V and 7 bases from J; junction bases left unmatched: 9. The length of the CDR3 is 16 residues. Germline loops: CDR1 LNHNV, CDR2 YYDKDF (reference sequence). In DNA, the CDR3 is TGTGCCACCAGCAGAGGTGCTGGACAGGGGGCGCAGGAGCAGTACTTC. Translated, it gives CATSRGAGQGAQEQYF.

This chain uses TRBV9 with TRBJ1-5; TRBD1 matches 8 bases. Germline V gene sequence: CDR1 SGDLS, CDR2 YYNGEE. The CDR3 contains 15 residues. J gave up 1 base and V 6 bases, and 6 bases lay outside the gene matches. The DNA for the CDR3 is TGTGCCAGCAAGCCGGACAGGGAGAGCAATCAGCCCCAGCATTTT. Its translation is CASKPDRESNQPQHF.

The V call is TRBV19, the J call TRBJ1-2; D ambiguous. Germline V CDR1 and CDR2: LNHDA, SQIVND (reference sequence). Deletions cut 8 bases from V and 5 bases from J, with 15 bases between. The CDR3 has 13 residues. This CDR3 reads CASELRNQYGYTF. The CDR3, as DNA: TGTGCCAGTGAACTAAGGAATCAGTATGGCTACACCTTC. The full variable domain, completed using reference TRBV19 and TRBJ1-2, is DGGITQSPKYLFRKEGQNVTLSCEQNLNHDAMYWYRQDPGQGLRLIYYSQIVNDFQKGDIAEGYSVSREKKESFPLTVTSAQKNPTAFYLCASELRNQYGYTFGSGTRLTVV.

This chain links TRBV6-5 with TRBJ1-3; D not certain. This CDR3 is built from 16 residues. Germline assignment: CDR1 MNHEY and CDR2 SVGAGI. Trimming cost V 0 bases and J 4 bases, with 13 bases left between them. CDR3 protein: CASSYSPPSTGNTIYF. CDR3 nucleotide sequence: TGTGCCAGCAGTTACTCTCCTCCTTCAACGGGAAACACCATATATTTT.

The chain has TRBV6-2 or TRBV6-3 and TRBJ2-7, with 9 bases matching TRBD1. V shed 4 bases and J 4 bases; nucleotides not matched to a gene: 2. The CDR3 contains 13 residues. Germline CDR1 MNHEY, CDR2 SVGEGT. The CDR3 DNA follows: TGTGCCAGCAGTTGGGACAGGGAATACGAGCAGTACTTC. Residues: CASSWDREYEQYF.

The chain employs TRBV27 and TRBJ2-7; D may be TRBD1 (5 bases). The V and J ends lost 2 bases and 5 bases respectively, with 10 bases between them. The CDR3 consists of 13 residues. Germline V CDR1 and CDR2: MNHEY, SMNVEV (reference sequence). The CDR3 DNA follows: TGTGCCAGCAGTTTAACCAGGGTGGACGAGCAGTACTTC. This encodes CASSLTRVDEQYF.

The V gene is TRBV7-9, the J gene TRBJ1-3; tentatively, D is TRBD1 (5 bases). This CDR3 has 12 amino acids. The germline CDR1 and CDR2 sequences are SEHNR and FQNEAQ (reference sequence). V gave up 5 bases and J gave up 5 bases, with 7 bases separating them. The CDR3 sequence is CASSLDRNTIYF. In DNA, the CDR3 is TGTGCCAGCAGCCTGGACAGAAACACCATATATTTT.

The chain employs TRBV3-1 (or the pseudogene TRBV3-2) and TRBJ2-7; 7 positions match TRBD1. J lost 6 bases, V lost 1 base, and 9 bases had no gene match. This CDR3 is built from 15 residues. Per germline, CDR1 LGHDT and CDR2 YNNKEL (reference sequence). This CDR3 is CASSQAVTGIFEQYF. For the CDR3, the DNA is TGTGCCAGCAGCCAAGCAGTGACAGGGATCTTCGAGCAGTACTTC.

This chain uses TRBV19 with TRBJ1-2; maybe TRBD1 (5 bases). The CDR3 has 13 amino acids. Germline V gives CDR1 LNHDA, CDR2 SQIVND (reference sequence). Trimming took off 1 base at V and 4 bases at J, with 7 bases between the two ends. As DNA, the CDR3 is TGTGCCAGTAGTATAGGACAGAGCTATGGCTACACCTTC. It encodes CASSIGQSYGYTF.

This chain connects TRBV5-1 to TRBJ2-4, with unresolved D. The CDR3 consists of 13 residues. The germline V gene encodes CDR1 SGHRS and CDR2 YFSETQ. V gave up 0 bases and J gave up 7 bases, with 8 bases separating them. The CDR3 DNA follows: TGCGCCAGCAGCTTGGGTGTGTTGAACATTCAGTACTTC. It translates to CASSLGVLNIQYF.

J is TRBJ2-7 and V is TRBV18; 9 bases are shared with TRBD1. This CDR3 region has 16 residues. The germline V gene has CDR1 KGHSH and CDR2 LQKENI. V was clipped by 2 bases and J by 4 bases; unmatched bases: 9. In nucleotides, the CDR3 is TGTGCCAGCTCACCAGGTGAACAGGGGGCGGGGTACGAGCAGTACTTC. Residues: CASSPGEQGAGYEQYF.